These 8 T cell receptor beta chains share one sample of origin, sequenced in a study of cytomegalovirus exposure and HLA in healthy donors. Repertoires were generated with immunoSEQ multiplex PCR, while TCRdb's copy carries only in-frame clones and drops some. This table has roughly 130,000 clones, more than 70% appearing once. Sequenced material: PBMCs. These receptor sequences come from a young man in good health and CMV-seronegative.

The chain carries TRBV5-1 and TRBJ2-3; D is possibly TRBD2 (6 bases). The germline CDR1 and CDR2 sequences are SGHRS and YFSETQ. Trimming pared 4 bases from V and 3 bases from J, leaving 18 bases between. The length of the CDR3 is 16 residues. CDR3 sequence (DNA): TGCGCCAGCAGCCTGGGTATGGGGGGAACAACAGATACGCAGTATTTT. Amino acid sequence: CASSLGMGGTTDTQYF.

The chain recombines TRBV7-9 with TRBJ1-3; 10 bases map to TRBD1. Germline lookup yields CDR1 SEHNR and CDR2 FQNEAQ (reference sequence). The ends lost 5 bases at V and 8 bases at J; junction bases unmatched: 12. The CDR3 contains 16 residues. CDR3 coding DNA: TGTGCCAGCAGCCACCGGGACAGGGGATTTTTGGACACCATATATTTT. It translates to CASSHRDRGFLDTIYF.

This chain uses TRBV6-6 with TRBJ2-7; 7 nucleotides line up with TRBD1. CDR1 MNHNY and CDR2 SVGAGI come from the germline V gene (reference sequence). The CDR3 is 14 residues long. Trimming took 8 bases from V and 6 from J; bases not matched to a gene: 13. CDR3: CASRSGTEGLEQYF. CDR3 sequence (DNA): TGTGCCAGCCGCTCCGGGACAGAGGGCCTCGAGCAGTACTTC.

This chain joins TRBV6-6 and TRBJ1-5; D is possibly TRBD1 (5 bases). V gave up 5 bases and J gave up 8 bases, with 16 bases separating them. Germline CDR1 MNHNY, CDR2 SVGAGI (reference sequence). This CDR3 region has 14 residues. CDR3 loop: CASSPSGGVEPQHF. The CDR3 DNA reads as TGTGCCAGCAGTCCCAGCGGGGGAGTTGAGCCCCAGCATTTT.

This CDR3 is CASSEGQFNQPQHF. CDR3 DNA sequence: TGTGCCAGCAGTGAGGGACAGTTCAATCAGCCCCAGCATTTT. The chain recombines TRBV6-1 with TRBJ1-5, with 7 bases matching TRBD1. V dropped 3 bases and J dropped 3; count of bases not matched to a gene: 2. The CDR3 length is 14 residues. From germline, CDR1 is MNHNS and CDR2 SASEGT.

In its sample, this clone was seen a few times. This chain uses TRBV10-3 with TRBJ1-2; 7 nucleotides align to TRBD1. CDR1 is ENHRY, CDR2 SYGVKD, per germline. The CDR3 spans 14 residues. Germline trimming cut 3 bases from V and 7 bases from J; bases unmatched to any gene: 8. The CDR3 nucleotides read TGTGCCATCAGTGAACGACTGGACAGGAGTGGCTACACCTTC. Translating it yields CAISERLDRSGYTF.

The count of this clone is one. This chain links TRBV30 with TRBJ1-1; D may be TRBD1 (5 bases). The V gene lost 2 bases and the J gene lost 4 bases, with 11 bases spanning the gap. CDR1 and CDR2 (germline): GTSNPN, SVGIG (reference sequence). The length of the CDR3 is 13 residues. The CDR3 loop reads CAWSTTGATEAFF. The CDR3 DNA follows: TGTGCCTGGAGTACCACAGGAGCCACTGAAGCTTTCTTT.

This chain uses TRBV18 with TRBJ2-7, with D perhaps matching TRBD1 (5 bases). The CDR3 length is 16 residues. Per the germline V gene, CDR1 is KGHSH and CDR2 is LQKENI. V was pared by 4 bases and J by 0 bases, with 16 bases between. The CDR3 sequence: CASSRQGSMSSYEQYF. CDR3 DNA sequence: TGTGCCAGCTCACGCCAGGGATCTATGAGCTCCTACGAGCAGTACTTC.